The present entry profiles one T cell receptor (beta chain) with its context. This sample is part of a study of T cell responses to AZD1222 COVID-19 vaccine. Trimming removed 2 bases from V and 4 bases from J, with 11 bases in between. CDR3 length: 14 residues. Germline V lookup: CDR1 MNHNS, CDR2 SASEGT. This table comes from immunoSEQ multiplex PCR, and its TCRdb copy is limited to in-frame clones, with some not included. The table records 70,000 to 90,000 clones, around 86% of them present only once. The material was peripheral blood, obtained 28 days after the second AZD1222 dose. This TCR came from an adult who received the AZD1222 COVID-19 vaccine. The V call is TRBV6-1, the J call TRBJ1-2; D unclear. The CDR3 DNA follows: TGTGCCAGCAGTGAAATGGCCAACATCTATGGCTACACCTTC. Its protein is CASSEMANIYGYTF.